This T cell receptor beta chain was recovered during a study of cytomegalovirus exposure and HLA in healthy donors. This CDR3 has 13 amino acids. The V gene lost 8 bases and the J gene lost 2 bases, with 12 bases spanning the gap. Germline values: CDR1 MGHDK, CDR2 SYGVNS. Study results and limitations: HLA restriction was apparent for most CMV-associated TCR beta chains in a later analysis. CMV serostatus was the only recorded immune exposure for donors. What TCR beta sequences reportedly achieved was accurate prediction of HLA-A and HLA-B alleles in most subjects.

The donors comprised healthy bone marrow donors. A remark on this clone: Its specificity is unknown.

The PCR ran on 60 Vbeta and 13 Jbeta primers. Sequencing was performed with immunoSEQ multiplex PCR; in TCRdb, only in-frame clones are kept and a portion is missing. The table has roughly 160,000 clones, 60% to 80% seen once. This clonotype originated in a man in his fifties or sixties in good health and CMV-seropositive. Sequenced material: PBMCs. The chain links TRBV25-1 to TRBJ1-2; possible D gene TRBD1, 5 bases. CDR3 in amino acids: CASGTAGNYGYTF. The CDR3, as DNA: TGTGCCAGCGGAACTGCAGGGAACTATGGCTACACCTTC.